A selection of T cell receptor beta chains follows, all from one sample in a study of cytomegalovirus exposure and HLA in healthy donors. Here immunoSEQ multiplex PCR was the method, and the copy in TCRdb shows in-frame clones only, minus some. The repertoire holds around 130,000 clones, with roughly four fifths as singletons. The sequencing input was PBMCs. All receptors come from a boy aged 2-9 years in good health and CMV-seronegative. Both conserved end residues are part of each CDR3. A D gene is named only where the DNA matches it firmly. For some rows the clone size is stated as once, few or many, or as a class when expanded; others skip it.

d_call	j_call	v_call	clone_size	cdr3_aa	cdr3_nt
NA	TRBJ1-5	TRBV6-6	NA	CASSTPGPQHF	TGTGCCAGCAGTACCCCGGGGCCCCAGCATTTT
TRBD1	TRBJ2-3	TRBV5-1	NA	CASSFGGQGEYF	TGCGCCAGCAGCTTCGGCGGACAGGGGGAGTATTTT
NA	TRBJ1-5	TRBV7-2	NA	CASSLALLGNQPQHF	TGTGCCAGCAGCTTAGCACTATTGGGCAATCAGCCCCAGCATTTT
TRBD2	TRBJ2-5	TRBV7-2	NA	CASSLLAGGLQETQYF	TGTGCCAGCAGCCTATTAGCGGGGGGTCTCCAAGAGACCCAGTACTTC
NA	TRBJ1-1	TRBV7-8	NA	CASSFYNRAGDLHTEAFF	TGTGCCAGCAGTTTCTACAATCGGGCAGGGGACCTCCACACTGAAGCTTTCTTT
NA	TRBJ2-3	TRBV10-3	NA	CAIAGEITDTQYF	TGTGCCATCGCAGGGGAGATCACAGATACGCAGTATTTT
TRBD1	TRBJ2-2	TRBV5-4	NA	CASSMGQGNTGELFF	TGTGCCAGCAGCATGGGACAGGGGAACACCGGGGAGCTGTTTTTT
NA	TRBJ1-4	TRBV13	NA	CASSPRINEKLFF	TGTGCCAGCAGCCCCAGGATTAATGAAAAACTGTTTTTT
TRBD2	TRBJ2-2	TRBV10-1	NA	CASSETSVNTGELFF	TGCGCCAGCAGTGAGACTAGCGTAAACACCGGGGAGCTGTTTTTT
NA	TRBJ2-1	TRBV4-2	NA	CASSQEAGAHNEQFF	TGTGCCAGCAGCCAGGAAGCGGGCGCCCACAATGAGCAGTTCTTC
TRBD1	TRBJ2-3	TRBV6-6	NA	CASRTGENTQYF	TGTGCCAGCAGAACAGGGGAAAATACGCAGTATTTT
NA	TRBJ2-3	TRBV9	NA	CASSVALVGEGYTDTQYF	TGTGCCAGCAGCGTAGCGCTCGTCGGGGAAGGCTACACAGATACGCAGTATTTT
NA	TRBJ1-2	TRBV5-8	NA	CASSLVSQGIDYGYTF	TGTGCCAGCAGCTTGGTTTCCCAGGGGATAGACTATGGCTACACCTTC
TRBD1	TRBJ2-7	TRBV7-2	NA	CASSLDRGQTYEQYF	TGTGCCAGCAGCTTAGACAGGGGCCAGACCTACGAGCAGTACTTC
TRBD1	TRBJ2-3	TRBV10-3	NA	CAISVTGGKALDTQYF	TGTGCCATCAGTGTGACAGGGGGCAAAGCCTTAGATACGCAGTATTTT
TRBD2	TRBJ2-1	TRBV28	NA	CAIRGGFYNEQFF	TGTGCCATCCGGGGGGGCTTCTACAATGAGCAGTTCTTC
NA	TRBJ1-1	TRBV2	NA	CASSDPSAPMNTEAFF	TGTGCCAGCAGCGACCCAAGCGCCCCTATGAACACTGAAGCTTTCTTT
NA	TRBJ1-5	TRBV6-5	NA	CASQATVTHQPQHF	TGTGCCAGCCAGGCGACAGTTACACATCAGCCCCAGCATTTT
TRBD2	TRBJ2-1	TRBV5-1	NA	CASSWGGPNNEQFF	TGCGCCAGCAGCTGGGGGGGACCAAACAATGAGCAGTTCTTC
TRBD1	TRBJ1-5	TRBV4-1	NA	CASSQDSAGQPFSQPQHF	TGCGCCAGCAGCCAAGATTCGGCGGGACAGCCTTTCTCTCAGCCCCAGCATTTT
NA	TRBJ2-3	TRBV4-2	NA	CASSHTPGGTSTDTQYF	TGTGCCAGCAGCCATACACCTGGGGGGACCAGCACAGATACGCAGTATTTT
TRBD2	TRBJ2-1	TRBV7-3	NA	CASSLGGRAQDEQFF	TGTGCCAGCAGCTTAGGTGGGAGGGCCCAGGATGAGCAGTTCTTC
NA	TRBJ2-5	TRBV30	NA	CAWVGGRQETQYF	TGTGCCTGGGTCGGGGGACGCCAAGAGACCCAGTACTTC
NA	TRBJ1-4	TRBV19	NA	CASTPTGYPNEKLFF	TGTGCCAGTACCCCTACAGGGTATCCTAATGAAAAACTGTTTTTT
NA	TRBJ1-5	TRBV7-6	NA	CASSLNLRGGNQPQHF	TGTGCCAGCAGCTTAAATTTACGGGGAGGCAATCAGCCCCAGCATTTT
NA	TRBJ2-2	TRBV27	NA	CASSPGPAGRTPWGETGELFF	TGTGCCAGCAGTCCAGGACCCGCCGGGCGAACTCCGTGGGGGGAGACCGGGGAGCTGTTTTTT
NA	TRBJ1-4	TRBV7-6	NA	CASSLAGGDEKLFF	TGTGCCAGCAGCTTAGCGGGGGGGGACGAAAAACTGTTTTTT
NA	TRBJ1-1	TRBV30	NA	CAWSRLGGMNTEAFF	TGTGCCTGGAGCCGGCTAGGCGGCATGAACACTGAAGCTTTCTTT
NA	TRBJ2-6	TRBV11-2	NA	CASSLGGSAGANVLTF	TGTGCCAGCAGCTTAGGAGGGTCTGCTGGGGCCAACGTCCTGACTTTC
TRBD2	TRBJ2-3	TRBV5-4	once	CASSTLRAGGTDTQYF	TGTGCCAGCAGCACCCTCCGGGCGGGGGGCACAGATACGCAGTATTTT
NA	TRBJ1-2	TRBV7-3	NA	CASSRDGFYGYTF	TGTGCCAGCAGCCGGGATGGATTCTATGGCTACACCTTC
NA	TRBJ1-2	TRBV27	NA	CASSLQGNYGYTF	TGTGCCAGCAGTTTACAGGGAAACTATGGCTACACCTTC
TRBD2	TRBJ2-1	TRBV9	NA	CASSVDRLAGDEQFF	TGTGCCAGCAGCGTAGACAGACTAGCGGGAGATGAGCAGTTCTTC
NA	TRBJ1-1	TRBV7-8	NA	CASSPGGGANTEAFF	TGTGCCAGCAGCCCCGGGGGGGGCGCGAACACTGAAGCTTTCTTT